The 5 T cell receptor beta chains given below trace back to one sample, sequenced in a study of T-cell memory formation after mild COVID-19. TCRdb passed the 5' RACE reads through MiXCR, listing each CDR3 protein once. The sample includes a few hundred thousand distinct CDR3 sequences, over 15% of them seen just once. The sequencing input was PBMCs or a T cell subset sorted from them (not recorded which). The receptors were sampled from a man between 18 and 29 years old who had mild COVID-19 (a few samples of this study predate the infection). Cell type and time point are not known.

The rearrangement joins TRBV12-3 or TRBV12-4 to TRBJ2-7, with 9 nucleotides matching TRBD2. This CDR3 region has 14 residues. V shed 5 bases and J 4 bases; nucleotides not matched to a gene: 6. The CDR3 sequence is CASSGGAGGYEQYF. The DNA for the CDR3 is TGTGCCAGCAGTGGGGGAGCGGGGGGTTACGAGCAGTACTTC.

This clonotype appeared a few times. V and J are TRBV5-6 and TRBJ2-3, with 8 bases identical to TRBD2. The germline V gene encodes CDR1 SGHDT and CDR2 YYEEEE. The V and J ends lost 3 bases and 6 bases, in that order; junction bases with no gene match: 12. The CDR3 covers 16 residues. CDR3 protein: CASSSPGLSGGDTQYF. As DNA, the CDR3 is TGTGCCAGCAGCTCCCCTGGACTCTCGGGGGGGGATACGCAGTATTTT.

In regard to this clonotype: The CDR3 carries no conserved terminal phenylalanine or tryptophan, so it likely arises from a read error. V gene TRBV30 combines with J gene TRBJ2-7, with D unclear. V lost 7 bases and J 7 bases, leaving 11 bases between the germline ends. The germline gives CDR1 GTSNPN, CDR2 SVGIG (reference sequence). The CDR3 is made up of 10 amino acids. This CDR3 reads CALGFGEQYL. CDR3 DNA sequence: TGTGCCTTGGGATTTGGGGAGCAGTACTTA.

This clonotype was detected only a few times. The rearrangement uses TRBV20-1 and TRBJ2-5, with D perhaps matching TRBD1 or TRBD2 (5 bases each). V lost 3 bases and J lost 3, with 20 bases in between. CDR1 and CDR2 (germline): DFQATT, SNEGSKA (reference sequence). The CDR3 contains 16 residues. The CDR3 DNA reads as TGCAGTGCTAGGGGGATAGCCGGGGCGGCAAAAGAGACCCAGTACTTC. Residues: CSARGIAGAAKETQYF.

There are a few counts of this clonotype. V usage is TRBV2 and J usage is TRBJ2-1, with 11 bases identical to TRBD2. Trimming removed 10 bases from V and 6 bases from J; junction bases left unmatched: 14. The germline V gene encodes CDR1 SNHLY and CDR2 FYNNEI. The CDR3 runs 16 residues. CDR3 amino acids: CATYGLAGGSRNEQFF. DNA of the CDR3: TGTGCCACCTATGGCCTAGCGGGGGGCAGTCGCAATGAGCAGTTCTTC.